Reported below is one TCR beta chain. TCRdb's copy holds only in-frame clones and misses some; the assay was immunoSEQ multiplex PCR. The sample carries some 490,000 clones, approximately 85% recorded once. The data originate from a study of blood T cell repertoires in COVID-19. Study information: Collection of acute and convalescent COVID-19 samples took place in the United States, Italy and Spain.

Germline V gene lookup returns CDR1 SGHDN and CDR2 FVKESK. This CDR3 region has 14 residues. Trimming removed 4 bases from V and 2 bases from J; junction bases left unmatched: 3. The sequence derives from a human donor in a cohort sampled during active COVID-19. Sequenced: peripheral blood. This chain uses TRBV14 with TRBJ2-3; TRBD2 agrees at 7 bases. CDR3: CASSPREDTDTQYF. As DNA, the CDR3 is TGTGCCAGCAGCCCCCGGGAGGACACAGATACGCAGTATTTT.